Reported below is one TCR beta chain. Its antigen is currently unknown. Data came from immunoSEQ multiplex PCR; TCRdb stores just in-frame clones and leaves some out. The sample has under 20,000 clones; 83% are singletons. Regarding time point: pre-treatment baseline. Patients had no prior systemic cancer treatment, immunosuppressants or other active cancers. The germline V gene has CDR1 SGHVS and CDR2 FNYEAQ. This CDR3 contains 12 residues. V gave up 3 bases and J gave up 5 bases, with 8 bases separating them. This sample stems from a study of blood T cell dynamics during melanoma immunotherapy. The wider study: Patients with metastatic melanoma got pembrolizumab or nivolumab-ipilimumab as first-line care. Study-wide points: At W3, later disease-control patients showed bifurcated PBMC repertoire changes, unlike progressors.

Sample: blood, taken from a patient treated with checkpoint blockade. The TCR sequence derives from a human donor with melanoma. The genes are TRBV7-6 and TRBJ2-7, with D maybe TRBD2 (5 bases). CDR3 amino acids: CASSFSGNEQYF. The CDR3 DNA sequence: TGTGCCAGCAGCTTCTCGGGGAACGAGCAGTACTTC.